The clone carrying this T cell receptor beta chain was detected only a few times. V lost 5 bases and J lost 3; bases outside the gene matches: 9. Germline CDR1 is GTSNPN and CDR2 is SVGIG (reference sequence). The CDR3 sequence is 14 residues long. The data originate from a study of human T cells and chemical hapten exposure. Time point described: patch test 1, 2 weeks after DPC sensitization. Stated treatment: therapeutic diphenylcyclopropenone sensitization with weekly scalp DPC. TCRdb analysed the RACE reads with MiXCR anew, one entry per CDR3 protein. The sample has 75,000 to 90,000 distinct CDR3 sequences, over 9% seen once.

The V call is TRBV30, the J call TRBJ1-1, with 7 nucleotides matching TRBD1. The clonotype was recovered from a woman in her 50s with alopecia areata. Some clones in this sample may be carry-over from other donors' samples. The source was whole blood, collected in connection with sensitization to the hapten diphenylcyclopropenone (DPC). CDR3 sequence reads: CAWDREGSHTEAFF. CDR3 DNA: TGTGCCTGGGACAGGGAGGGTTCGCACACTGAAGCTTTCTTT.